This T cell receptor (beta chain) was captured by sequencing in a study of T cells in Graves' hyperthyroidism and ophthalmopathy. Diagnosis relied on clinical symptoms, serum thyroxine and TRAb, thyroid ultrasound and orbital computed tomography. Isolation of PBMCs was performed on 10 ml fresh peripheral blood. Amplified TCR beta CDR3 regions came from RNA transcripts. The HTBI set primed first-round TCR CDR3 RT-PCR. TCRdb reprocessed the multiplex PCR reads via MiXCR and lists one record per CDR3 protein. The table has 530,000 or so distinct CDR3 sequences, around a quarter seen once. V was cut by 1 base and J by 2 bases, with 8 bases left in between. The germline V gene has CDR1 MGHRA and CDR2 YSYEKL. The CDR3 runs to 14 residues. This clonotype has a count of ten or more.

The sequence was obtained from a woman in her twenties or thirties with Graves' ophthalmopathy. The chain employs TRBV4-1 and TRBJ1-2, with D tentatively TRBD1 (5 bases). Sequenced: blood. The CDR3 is CASSQVGVNYGYTF. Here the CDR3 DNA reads TGCGCCAGCAGCCAAGTAGGGGTGAACTATGGCTACACCTTC.